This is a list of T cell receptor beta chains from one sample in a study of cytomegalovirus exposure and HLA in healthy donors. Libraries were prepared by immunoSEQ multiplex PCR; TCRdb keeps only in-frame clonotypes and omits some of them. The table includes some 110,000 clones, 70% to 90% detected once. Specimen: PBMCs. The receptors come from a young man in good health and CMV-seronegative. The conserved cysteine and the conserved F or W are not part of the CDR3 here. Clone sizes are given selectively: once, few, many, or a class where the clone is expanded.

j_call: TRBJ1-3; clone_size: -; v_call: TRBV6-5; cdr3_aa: ASSYSTGTSGNTIY
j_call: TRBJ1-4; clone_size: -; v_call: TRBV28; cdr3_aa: ASSLNEAVSDEKLF
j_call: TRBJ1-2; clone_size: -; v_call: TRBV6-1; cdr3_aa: ASRADSTGYGYT
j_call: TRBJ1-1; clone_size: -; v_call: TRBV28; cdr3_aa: AAGNTEAF
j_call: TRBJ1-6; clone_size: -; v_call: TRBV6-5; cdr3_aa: ASKAGGFDSPLH
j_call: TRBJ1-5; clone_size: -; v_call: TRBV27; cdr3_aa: ASSPGQGFWQPQH
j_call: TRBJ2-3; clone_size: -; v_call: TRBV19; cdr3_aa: ASSPRTYTDTQY
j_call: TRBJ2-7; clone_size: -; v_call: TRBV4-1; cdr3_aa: ASSQDLRFEQY
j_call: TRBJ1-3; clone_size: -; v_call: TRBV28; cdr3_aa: ASSMKTGISGNTIY
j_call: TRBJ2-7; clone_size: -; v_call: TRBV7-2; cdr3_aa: ASSLELPLDEQY
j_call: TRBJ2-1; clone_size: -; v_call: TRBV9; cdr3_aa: ASSVGLGRGGDEQF
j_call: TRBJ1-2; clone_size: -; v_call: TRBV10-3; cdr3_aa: AIREGQVGYGYT
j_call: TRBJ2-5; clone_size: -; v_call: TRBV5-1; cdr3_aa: ASSQRVEETQY
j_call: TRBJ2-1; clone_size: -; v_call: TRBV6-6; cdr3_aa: ASSYGTGLTYNEQF
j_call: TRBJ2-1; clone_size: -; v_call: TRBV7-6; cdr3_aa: ASSLGGGRARGNEQF
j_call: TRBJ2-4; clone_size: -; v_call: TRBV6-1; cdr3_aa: ASSVGTGWNIQY
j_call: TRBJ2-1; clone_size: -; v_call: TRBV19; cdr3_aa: ASRKTGTTFGQF
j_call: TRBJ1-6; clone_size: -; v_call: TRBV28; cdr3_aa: ASSEGTPPLH
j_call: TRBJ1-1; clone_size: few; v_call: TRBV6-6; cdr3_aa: ASSHRGTNTEAF
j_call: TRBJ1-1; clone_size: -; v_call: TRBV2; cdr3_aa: ASSLGTGTLAF
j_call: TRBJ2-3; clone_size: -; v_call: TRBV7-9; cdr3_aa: ASMQGTDTQY
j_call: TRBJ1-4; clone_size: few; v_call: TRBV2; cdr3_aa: ASVQGRGEKLF
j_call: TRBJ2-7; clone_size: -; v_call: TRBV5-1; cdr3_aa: ASSLYYRGVGGGSYEQY
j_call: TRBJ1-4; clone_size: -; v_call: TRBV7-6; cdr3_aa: ASSLSGTGFEKLF
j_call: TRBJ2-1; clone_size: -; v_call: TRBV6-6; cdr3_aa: ASNRGLPSEQF
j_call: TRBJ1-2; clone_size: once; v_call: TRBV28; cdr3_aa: ASSLQSGYGYT
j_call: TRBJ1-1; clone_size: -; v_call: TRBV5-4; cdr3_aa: ASSLDRGNTEAF
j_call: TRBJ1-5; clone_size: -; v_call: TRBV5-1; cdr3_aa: ASSLAGGNQPQH
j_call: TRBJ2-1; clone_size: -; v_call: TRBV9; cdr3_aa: ASSGRRLQGLYNEQF